This TCR beta chain was found in a study of T cell repertoires in cytomegalovirus infection. TCRdb re-analysed the reads in MiXCR, keeping a single row per CDR3 protein. The table has some 700,000 distinct CDR3 sequences, 35% to 40% seen once. V was shortened by 5 bases and J by 7 bases, with 20 bases between the two germline ends. This CDR3 has 15 amino acids. Sequenced material: PBMCs. The chain joins TRBV12-3 or TRBV12-4 to TRBJ1-1; no clear D gene. This TCR was recovered from a human donor in good health (CMV status not recorded). Some clones in this sample may be carry-over from other donors' samples. In nucleotides, the CDR3 is TGTGCCAGCAGTCTGCTAAAAGCCCTACGGAATGAAGCTTTCTTT. It yields the protein CASSLLKALRNEAFF.